Below are 21 T cell receptor beta chains sequenced from a single sample in a study of response to subunit inactivated influenza vaccine. One entry per CDR3 protein results from TCRdb running MiXCR on the RT-PCR reads. The sample contains roughly 570,000 distinct CDR3 sequences, 10% to 15% of which appear only once. This sample comprised PBMCs from blood, obtained about 40 days after vaccination. These TCRs come from a man aged 45-60 years who received an inactivated influenza vaccine.

About this clonotype itself: This sequence may be a read error, since a much larger clone differs from it by one base. The chain couples TRBV24-1 to TRBJ1-5; unclear D gene. The CDR3 runs to 14 residues. CDR1 and CDR2 from the germline V gene are KGHDR and SFDVKD. CDR3 region: CATSDGYSNQPHHF. The CDR3 nucleotides are TGTGCCACCAGTGACGGTTATAGCAATCAGCCCCACCATTTT.

The chain has TRBV11-2 and TRBJ2-2; no clear D. Germline-derived CDR1 and CDR2 are SGHAT and FQNNGV. This CDR3 spans 16 amino acids. The V and J ends lost 7 bases and 4 bases respectively, with 19 bases between them. The DNA of the CDR3 is TGTGCCAGCAACTCGGTGTGGCAGACGTCCACCGGGGAGCTGTTTTTT. As protein: CASNSVWQTSTGELFF.

In this sample, this clonotype turned up many times. The J gene is TRBJ2-7, the V gene TRBV10-3, with a possible D match to TRBD2 (6 bases). Germline loops: CDR1 ENHRY, CDR2 SYGVKD. CDR3 length: 13 amino acids. The ends were cut back, 8 bases at V and 2 bases at J, with 13 bases in the middle. CDR3 in DNA: TGTGCCATCGGAGCGGGCCCCGCCTACGAGCAGTACTTC. Protein product: CAIGAGPAYEQYF.

This clonotype was counted a few times. This chain joins TRBV5-5 and TRBJ2-5; D might be TRBD1 (6 bases). V lost 0 bases, J lost 0 bases, and 9 bases lay in between. The CDR3 runs 15 residues. Per the germline V gene, CDR1 is SGHKS and CDR2 is YYEKEE (reference sequence). This chain's CDR3 is CASSLGGQYQETQYF. The CDR3, as DNA: TGTGCCAGCAGCTTGGGGGGGCAGTACCAAGAGACCCAGTACTTC.

This clonotype showed up many times. This chain joins TRBV7-9 and TRBJ1-3, with D perhaps matching TRBD1 (5 bases). The germline V gene has CDR1 SEHNR and CDR2 FQNEAQ (reference sequence). This CDR3 spans 14 amino acids. V was trimmed by 0 bases and J by 3 bases, leaving 6 bases between them. The DNA of the CDR3 is TGTGCCAGCAGCTTAGCGACAGTTGGAAACACCATATATTTT. Protein: CASSLATVGNTIYF.

This clonotype was observed at least ten times. The genes are TRBV24-1 and TRBJ2-3, with D perhaps TRBD1 (5 bases). V dropped 4 bases and J dropped 2 bases, with 12 bases sitting between them. The CDR3 has 15 amino acids. Germline V gene data show CDR1 as KGHDR and CDR2 as SFDVKD. Written as DNA, the CDR3 is TGTGCCACCAGTGACGAACCAGGGTACACAGATACGCAGTATTTT. Translating it yields CATSDEPGYTDTQYF.

The chain joins TRBV10-2 to TRBJ2-2; 9 bases fit TRBD1. J gave up 4 bases and V 2 bases, and 14 bases lay outside the gene matches. The germline V gene has CDR1 WSHSY and CDR2 SAAADI. The CDR3 extends over 19 amino acids. This CDR3 reads CASSEEGQGRGSFTGELFF. CDR3 in DNA: TGCGCCAGCAGTGAGGAGGGACAGGGACGGGGGTCCTTCACCGGGGAGCTGTTTTTT.

This clonotype was found many times. The rearrangement links TRBV4-1 to TRBJ1-1; 8 bases match TRBD1. V dropped 5 bases and J dropped 0; count of bases not matched to a gene: 5. The CDR3 is made up of 15 amino acids. Germline V gene data show CDR1 as MGHRA and CDR2 as YSYEKL. The CDR3: CASSNGQGLNTEAFF. The CDR3 DNA follows: TGCGCCAGCAGCAACGGACAGGGTTTGAACACTGAAGCTTTCTTT.

At least ten counts were recorded for this clonotype. The rearrangement uses TRBV6-2 or TRBV6-3 and TRBJ2-4; 8 bases line up with TRBD1. The germline gives CDR1 MNHEY, CDR2 SVGEGT. Trimming at V came to 6 bases and at J to 1 base, leaving 5 bases not matched to a gene. CDR3 size: 15 residues. CDR3 protein: CASSPDRVAKNIQYF. CDR3 coding DNA: TGTGCCAGCAGCCCGGACAGGGTGGCCAAAAACATTCAGTACTTC.

This rearrangement joins TRBV12-3 or TRBV12-4 to TRBJ2-7; D uncertain. The CDR3 totals 13 residues. The germline V and J ends were trimmed by 5 bases and 5 bases, with 13 bases remaining between them. The CDR3 DNA reads TGTGCCAGCAGTCCCGTCCGGTACGACGAGCAGTACTTC. This translates into CASSPVRYDEQYF.

This clonotype was found a few times. The chain recombines TRBV7-6 with TRBJ1-5, with TRBD1 matching over 11 bases. Per the germline V gene, CDR1 is SGHVS and CDR2 is FNYEAQ. This CDR3 is built from 19 residues. The ends lost 1 base at V and 2 bases at J; junction bases unmatched: 10. The CDR3: CASSLGDRGVGVGNQPQHF. The CDR3 DNA reads as TGTGCCAGCAGCTTAGGGGACAGGGGGGTCGGCGTTGGCAATCAGCCCCAGCATTTT.

The chain links TRBV15 to TRBJ2-2; D not resolved. Trimming pared 0 bases from V and 2 bases from J, leaving 4 bases between. Germline V gene data show CDR1 as LNHNV and CDR2 as YYDKDF (reference sequence). The CDR3 sequence is 14 residues long. The CDR3 DNA is TGTGCCACCAGCAGAGATGTCAACACCGGGGAGCTGTTTTTT. As protein: CATSRDVNTGELFF.

The chain is built from TRBV2 and TRBJ1-3; D remains ambiguous. The V gene lost 8 bases and the J gene lost 0 bases, with 11 bases spanning the gap. From germline, CDR1 is SNHLY and CDR2 FYNNEI. This CDR3 has 14 amino acids. CDR3 in amino acids: CASRSGSSGNTIYF. The CDR3 DNA reads as TGTGCCAGCCGCTCGGGAAGCTCTGGAAACACCATATATTTT.

This clonotype was seen a few times. V gene TRBV29-1 combines with J gene TRBJ1-2; D is ambiguous. CDR3 length equals 8 residues. Trimming shortened V by 7 bases and J by 13 bases, and 10 bases separated the two germline ends. Germline lookup yields CDR1 SQVTM and CDR2 ANQGSEA. The CDR3 coding sequence is TGCAGCGGGGGAGGTTTCACCTTC. It encodes CSGGGFTF.

The chain couples TRBV6-2 or TRBV6-3 to TRBJ2-1; TRBD2 agrees at 7 bases. CDR1 is MNHEY, CDR2 SVGEGT, per germline. The length of the CDR3 is 18 residues. The V segment lost 0 bases and the J segment 4 bases; nucleotides outside the gene matches: 12. The CDR3 coding sequence is TGTGCCAGCAGTTACTCTACCAGCGGGGTCTGGGCTTACAATGAGCAGTTCTTC. It specifies CASSYSTSGVWAYNEQFF.

The table lists this clonotype with a few counts. The chain links TRBV7-2 to TRBJ2-7; TRBD1 agrees at 8 bases. Trimming removed 2 bases from V and 9 bases from J; junction bases left unmatched: 15. Germline V gene data show CDR1 as SGHTA and CDR2 as FQGNSA. CDR3 length: 16 residues. The CDR3 DNA sequence: TGTGCCAGCAGCTTACCTCGGACAGGGCCGTTTATTCGGCAGTACTTC. The encoded protein is CASSLPRTGPFIRQYF.

There are many counts of this clonotype. The J gene is TRBJ2-2, the V gene TRBV4-1, with D possibly TRBD2 on 6 matching bases. CDR1 is MGHRA, CDR2 YSYEKL, per germline. V was trimmed by 3 bases and J by 5 bases, leaving 19 bases between them. The CDR3 is 17 amino acids. In nucleotides, the CDR3 is TGCGCCAGCAGCCAGAACCCCGGAGGGTGGGAGACCGGGGAGCTGTTTTTT. Its protein is CASSQNPGGWETGELFF.

This clonotype was seen at least ten times. V is TRBV12-3 or TRBV12-4 and J is TRBJ2-3; 8 bases fit TRBD2. The CDR3 length is 15 residues. Trimming cost V 6 bases and J 8 bases; bases outside gene matches: 13. The CDR3 reads CASRTSTGGGGTQYF. CDR3 nucleotide sequence: TGTGCCAGCAGAACCTCTACGGGGGGGGGCGGTACGCAGTATTTT.

This clonotype was seen only a few times. The chain uses TRBV10-1 and TRBJ2-3, with 12 bases identical to TRBD2. CDR1 is WNHNN and CDR2 is SYGVQD in the germline V gene (reference sequence). The CDR3 has 17 amino acids. The ends lost 8 bases at V and 3 bases at J; junction bases unmatched: 12. The CDR3, as DNA: TGCGCCAGCCAGTGGAGGCTAGCGGGGGGGCGTACAGATACGCAGTATTTT. Translated: CASQWRLAGGRTDTQYF.

The chain recombines TRBV7-2 with TRBJ2-7, with 14 bases lining up with TRBD2. The CDR3 is made up of 15 amino acids. V trimming: 4 bases; J trimming: 4 bases; junction bases outside the gene matches: 3. Germline V lookup: CDR1 SGHTA, CDR2 FQGNSA. This CDR3 is CASSWTSGGFYEQYF. In DNA, the CDR3 is TGTGCCAGCAGCTGGACTAGCGGGGGGTTTTACGAGCAGTACTTC.

The sample holds many counts of this clonotype. The V gene is TRBV29-1, the J gene TRBJ2-5; possible D gene TRBD2, 5 bases. Germline V lookup: CDR1 SQVTM, CDR2 ANQGSEA. CDR3 size: 15 residues. The V end was cut by 3 bases, the J end by 2 bases, with 16 bases between. CDR3 in DNA: TGCAGCGTTGAGATTAGCGTTGGACGGCAAGAGACCCAGTACTTC. Translated, it gives CSVEISVGRQETQYF.